Below, 12 T cell receptor beta chains from the same sample are listed, as sequenced in a study of technical replicates of blood from a handful of donors. Clones were read by immunoSEQ multiplex PCR, and TCRdb kept only the in-frame ones, dropping some. Here the sample spans tens of thousands of clones, 85% to 95% being singletons. The sequencing sample was made of T cells isolated from PBMCs. These TCRs come from a human donor in good health.

The CDR3 bases are TGCAGCGTTGGCGGGACTAGCGGGGGGGATTTTGCGACCCAGTACTTC. It is translated as CSVGGTSGGDFATQYF. The gene calls are TRBV29-1 and TRBJ2-5, with 16 bases identical to TRBD2. V shed 4 bases and J 7 bases; nucleotides not matched to a gene: 9. The CDR3 sequence is 16 residues long. Per germline, CDR1 SQVTM and CDR2 ANQGSEA.

V is TRBV18 and J is TRBJ2-7, with D perhaps matching TRBD2 (6 bases). Trimming pared 2 bases from V and 4 bases from J, leaving 6 bases between. The germline V gene has CDR1 KGHSH and CDR2 LQKENI. The CDR3 sequence is 12 residues long. The CDR3 sequence: CASSPGGYEQYF. CDR3 sequence (DNA): TGTGCCAGCTCACCAGGAGGGTACGAGCAGTACTTC.

The V gene is TRBV30, the J gene TRBJ1-1, with D possibly being TRBD1 (5 bases). Germline CDR1 is GTSNPN and CDR2 is SVGIG (reference sequence). This CDR3 has 17 amino acids. Deletions cut 0 bases from V and 3 bases from J, with 20 bases between. CDR3 amino acids: CAWSVWQGILLDTEAFF. The CDR3 DNA sequence: TGTGCCTGGAGTGTATGGCAGGGAATCTTGCTGGACACTGAAGCTTTCTTT.

This chain uses TRBV5-1 with TRBJ2-1, with 9 bases identical to TRBD1. This CDR3 has 14 amino acids. Unmatched junction bases numbered 4, after V lost 4 bases and J lost 5 bases. The V gene's germline CDR1 is SGHRS and CDR2 YFSETQ. Here the CDR3 DNA reads TGCGCCAGCAGCCCGGGACAGGGAGACAATGAGCAGTTCTTC. Its translation: CASSPGQGDNEQFF.

J is TRBJ2-5 and V is TRBV19, with D tentatively TRBD1 (5 bases). This CDR3 is built from 12 residues. V was clipped by 6 bases and J by 4 bases, with 9 bases between them. Germline lookup yields CDR1 LNHDA and CDR2 SQIVND (reference sequence). CDR3: CASRGLGETQYF. The CDR3 DNA sequence: TGTGCCAGTAGGGGGCTTGGAGAGACCCAGTACTTC. Drawing the rest from reference TRBV19 and TRBJ2-5, the complete variable domain is DGGITQSPKYLFRKEGQNVTLSCEQNLNHDAMYWYRQDPGQGLRLIYYSQIVNDFQKGDIAEGYSVSREKKESFPLTVTSAQKNPTAFYLCASRGLGETQYFGPGTRLLVL.

The count of this clone is one. The chain employs TRBV9 and TRBJ1-1; 8 bases agree with TRBD1. Trimming removed 1 base from V and 1 base from J; junction bases left unmatched: 3. CDR1 and CDR2 (germline): SGDLS, YYNGEE. This CDR3 has 15 residues. CDR3 amino acids: CASSVTGGGNTEAFF. In DNA form, the CDR3 reads TGTGCCAGCAGCGTAACAGGGGGTGGGAACACTGAAGCTTTCTTT.

The chain combines TRBV5-6 with TRBJ2-1, with TRBD2 matching 9 bases. The CDR3 runs to 18 residues. Losses at the gene ends were 2 bases for V and 8 bases for J; bases not matched to a gene: 17. CDR1 and CDR2 from the germline V gene are SGHDT and YYEEEE. The CDR3 sequence is CASSFRLFARGGVDEQFF. As DNA, the CDR3 is TGTGCCAGCAGCTTCCGACTCTTTGCGCGGGGGGGCGTGGATGAGCAGTTCTTC.

The chain carries TRBV28 and TRBJ2-2; the match to TRBD2 covers 7 bases. J lost 1 base, V lost 5 bases, and 16 bases had no gene match. Germline assignment: CDR1 MDHEN and CDR2 SYDVKM. CDR3 size: 19 residues. CDR3 loop: CASSPSGLTEIKNTGELFF. The CDR3 nucleotides read TGTGCCAGCAGTCCTAGCGGTCTAACTGAAATCAAGAACACCGGGGAGCTGTTTTTT.

The chain recombines TRBV2 with TRBJ1-5; the D gene is possibly TRBD1 (5 bases). The germline V gene has CDR1 SNHLY and CDR2 FYNNEI. Trimming cost V 6 bases and J 1 base, with 13 bases left between them. The CDR3 is 15 residues long. In DNA form, the CDR3 reads TGTGCCAGCAGCCTACGCAGGGTGAGCAATCAGCCCCAGCATTTT. This translates into CASSLRRVSNQPQHF.

The rearrangement uses TRBV5-6 and TRBJ2-7, with D possibly being TRBD1 (6 bases). The CDR3 sequence is 14 residues long. Looked up from germline, CDR1 is SGHDT and CDR2 is YYEEEE. The V end lost 8 bases, the J end lost 0 bases, and 15 bases lay between the germline ends. The CDR3 nucleotides read TGTGCCAGTTATACAGGGAGAGGCTCCTACGAGCAGTACTTC. This gives the protein CASYTGRGSYEQYF.

The gene calls are TRBV19 and TRBJ1-2, with D perhaps TRBD1 (6 bases). Germline V gene data show CDR1 as LNHDA and CDR2 as SQIVND (reference sequence). CDR3 length equals 16 residues. Trimming shortened V by 7 bases and J by 2 bases, and 20 bases separated the two germline ends. In DNA, the CDR3 is TGTGCCAGTACTACGGGGGGCAGGGAACGGAACTATGGCTACACCTTC. This gives the protein CASTTGGRERNYGYTF.

V is TRBV27 and J is TRBJ2-1, with 9 nucleotides matching TRBD2. Losses at the gene ends were 5 bases for V and 5 bases for J; bases not matched to a gene: 4. The CDR3 totals 14 residues. Germline V gene sequence: CDR1 MNHEY, CDR2 SMNVEV (reference sequence). The DNA of the CDR3 is TGTGCCAGCAGTAGACTAGCGGAAAACAATGAGCAGTTCTTC. This sequence encodes CASSRLAENNEQFF.